This TCR beta chain originates from a study of PD-1 blockade in classical Hodgkin lymphoma. Study-wide results and caveats: Diminished baseline TCR diversity has been reported in newly diagnosed patients relative to healthy donors. Whatever underlies the repertoire differences (possibly disease activity or prior therapy) remains undefined.

Clones were sequenced by immunoSEQ multiplex PCR, and TCRdb holds only the in-frame ones, with some missing. The data contain some 49,000 clones, roughly 93% of them singletons. Described time point: newly diagnosed, previously untreated cHL patient sample. This clone was observed a single time. Its antigen is not known. Sequences were obtained from peripheral blood mononuclear cells (PBMCs). This receptor was obtained from a human donor with classical Hodgkin lymphoma.

The CDR3 is CASSEAPNTGELFF. The CDR3 DNA reads TGTGCCAGCAGTGAAGCGCCGAACACCGGGGAGCTGTTTTTT. This chain joins TRBV2 and TRBJ2-2; D ambiguous. Germline V gene data show CDR1 as SNHLY and CDR2 as FYNNEI. The germline V and J ends were trimmed by 0 bases and 0 bases, with 2 bases remaining between them. The length of the CDR3 is 14 residues.